These 15 T cell receptor beta chains were all obtained from the same sample, sequenced in a study of cytomegalovirus exposure and HLA in healthy donors. The PCR was carried out with 60 Vbeta primers and 13 Jbeta primers. Clones were read by immunoSEQ multiplex PCR, and TCRdb kept only the in-frame ones, dropping some. Here the sample spans some 150,000 clones, roughly four fifths being singletons. The sample taken for sequencing was PBMCs. The receptors here all came from a man aged 35 to 55 in good health and CMV-seropositive.

The J gene is TRBJ2-1, the V gene TRBV19, with 7 bases fitting TRBD2. The CDR3 has 14 amino acids. V lost 3 bases to trimming and J lost 4 bases; unmatched junction nucleotides: 3. Germline V gives CDR1 LNHDA, CDR2 SQIVND (reference sequence). The DNA for the CDR3 is TGTGCCAGTAGTATGGGACTACTGTACAATGAGCAGTTCTTC. The encoded protein is CASSMGLLYNEQFF.

This chain uses TRBV7-9 with TRBJ2-3; D is uncertain. The ends were cut back, 4 bases at V and 3 bases at J, with 8 bases in the middle. This CDR3 is 13 amino acids long. CDR1 and CDR2 from the germline V gene are SEHNR and FQNEAQ (reference sequence). In DNA, the CDR3 is TGTGCCAGCAGCTCGCACATGACAGATACGCAGTATTTT. Its protein is CASSSHMTDTQYF.

CDR3 sequence: CASSRAQGNEQYF. As DNA, the CDR3 is TGCGCCAGCAGTAGAGCACAGGGTAACGAGCAGTACTTC. V usage is TRBV10-1 and J usage is TRBJ2-7, with a tentative D call TRBD1 (6 bases). V was pared by 5 bases and J by 5 bases, with 13 bases between. Germline CDR1 and CDR2: WNHNN and SYGVQD (reference sequence). This CDR3 comprises 13 residues.

V is TRBV19 and J is TRBJ1-3, with TRBD1 matching 10 bases. Germline V gene sequence: CDR1 LNHDA, CDR2 SQIVND (reference sequence). V gave up 3 bases and J gave up 2 bases; unmatched junction bases: 1. This CDR3 region has 15 residues. Here the CDR3 reads CASSIGTGAGNTIYF. The DNA for the CDR3 is TGTGCCAGTAGTATCGGGACAGGGGCTGGAAACACCATATATTTT.

The J gene is TRBJ1-5, the V gene TRBV6-1; 9 bases map to TRBD1. V lost 7 bases to trimming and J lost 8 bases; unmatched junction nucleotides: 9. This CDR3 has 14 amino acids. Germline assignment: CDR1 MNHNS and CDR2 SASEGT. Here the CDR3 reads CASIGTGRREPQHF. DNA of the CDR3: TGTGCCAGCATAGGGACAGGGCGTAGGGAGCCCCAGCATTTT.

The chain joins TRBV5-1 to TRBJ2-5, with 12 bases that match TRBD2. The germline V gene encodes CDR1 SGHRS and CDR2 YFSETQ. The CDR3 loop spans 14 amino acids. The ends lost 3 bases at V and 4 bases at J; junction bases unmatched: 1. This CDR3 is CASSSGLAGETQYF. Written as DNA, the CDR3 is TGCGCCAGCAGCTCGGGACTAGCGGGAGAGACCCAGTACTTC.

This sequence joins TRBV19 and TRBJ2-1; the D gene is possibly TRBD1 (6 bases). V lost 7 bases and J lost 0, with 13 bases in between. The CDR3 has 15 amino acids. Germline V gene data show CDR1 as LNHDA and CDR2 as SQIVND (reference sequence). CDR3 in amino acids: CASTRSGASYNEQFF. As DNA, the CDR3 is TGTGCCAGTACCCGGTCAGGGGCCTCCTACAATGAGCAGTTCTTC.

The CDR3 nucleotides read TGTGCCAGTAACCTCCGGGACAACTACAATGAGCAGTTCTTC. Its protein is CASNLRDNYNEQFF. V and J are TRBV7-9 and TRBJ2-1; a weak D match, TRBD1 (6 bases). This CDR3 is 14 amino acids long. Germline V lookup: CDR1 SEHNR, CDR2 FQNEAQ (reference sequence). V was pared by 9 bases and J by 3 bases, with 15 bases between.

The rearrangement joins TRBV30 to TRBJ1-6, with 8 bases that match TRBD1. Looked up from germline, CDR1 is GTSNPN and CDR2 is SVGIG (reference sequence). Trimming removed 5 bases from V and 8 bases from J; junction bases left unmatched: 2. The CDR3 length is 12 residues. The chain's CDR3 is CAWGQGYSPLHF. The DNA of the CDR3 is TGTGCCTGGGGACAGGGCTATTCACCCCTCCACTTT.

The chain employs TRBV30 and TRBJ2-1; D perhaps matches TRBD1 (5 bases). V was shortened by 2 bases and J by 10 bases, with 15 bases between the two germline ends. CDR1 and CDR2 from the germline V gene are GTSNPN and SVGIG (reference sequence). This CDR3 spans 13 amino acids. CDR3 coding DNA: TGTGCCTGGAGTAAAGGGGTCAGTACCGAGCAGTTCTTC. Protein: CAWSKGVSTEQFF.

This clone was counted a few times. This chain joins TRBV18 and TRBJ2-7; D possibly corresponds to TRBD1 (5 bases). Trimming pared 3 bases from V and 3 bases from J, leaving 15 bases between. The CDR3 is 15 residues long. Germline assignment: CDR1 KGHSH and CDR2 LQKENI. As DNA, the CDR3 is TGTGCCAGCTCACCTCCAGGGCCCGTGGGCTACGAGCAGTACTTC. Translated: CASSPPGPVGYEQYF.

The chain is built from TRBV5-1 and TRBJ2-3, with 8 bases matching TRBD1. V was clipped by 5 bases and J by 4 bases; unmatched bases: 6. This CDR3 comprises 14 residues. Germline V gives CDR1 SGHRS, CDR2 YFSETQ. CDR3 in amino acids: CASRGRGQADTQYF. CDR3 coding DNA: TGCGCCAGCAGAGGCAGGGGGCAGGCAGATACGCAGTATTTT.

CDR3 DNA sequence: TGTGCCAGCACCCAGGGGGGCATCGGTGAGCAGTTCTTC. Residues: CASTQGGIGEQFF. This chain joins TRBV6-6 and TRBJ2-1; tentative D call: TRBD1 (7 bases). Germline-derived CDR1 and CDR2 are MNHNY and SVGAGI (reference sequence). Trimming shortened V by 7 bases and J by 9 bases, and 16 bases separated the two germline ends. This CDR3 is built from 13 residues.

This rearrangement joins TRBV7-3 to TRBJ2-1; possibly TRBD2 for D (6 bases). CDR1 and CDR2 (germline): SGHTA, FQGTGA. The CDR3 extends over 16 amino acids. The V end lost 4 bases, the J end lost 2 bases, and 15 bases lay between the germline ends. For the CDR3, the DNA is TGTGCCAGCAGCTCAGACGGACGGGGGACCTACAATGAGCAGTTCTTC. Translated, it gives CASSSDGRGTYNEQFF.

The V call is TRBV19, the J call TRBJ2-7, with D possibly matching TRBD2 (6 bases). Germline V gene lookup returns CDR1 LNHDA and CDR2 SQIVND (reference sequence). Trimming removed 7 bases from V and 7 bases from J, with 20 bases in between. The CDR3 totals 14 residues. The CDR3 reads CASNTPGRIGEQYF. CDR3 nucleotide sequence: TGTGCCAGTAATACCCCAGGGAGGATTGGAGAGCAGTACTTC.